Listed below are T cell receptor beta chains from one sample, sequenced in a study of cytomegalovirus exposure and HLA in healthy donors. Only in-frame clones appear in the TCRdb table, and some are missing; sequencing was by immunoSEQ multiplex PCR. The table lists 95,000 or so clones, 65% to 90% of them singletons. The material sequenced was PBMCs. These receptors originate from a woman between 70 and 85 years old in good health and CMV-seropositive. Each CDR3 is given without its conserved first and last residue.

V gene: TRBV5-4; J gene: TRBJ1-4; CDR3 protein: ASSLRRDSVGLNEKLF
V gene: TRBV14; J gene: TRBJ1-2; CDR3 protein: ASSADRGWSGYT
V gene: TRBV19; J gene: TRBJ2-6; CDR3 protein: ASSMGTLFSGANVLT
V gene: TRBV4-3; J gene: TRBJ2-1; CDR3 protein: ASSQEQPTGEQF
V gene: TRBV11-2; J gene: TRBJ1-2; CDR3 protein: ASSSGEMLRLNGYT
V gene: TRBV13; J gene: TRBJ2-3; CDR3 protein: ASSSRDRAQGVSTDTQY
V gene: TRBV28; J gene: TRBJ2-2; CDR3 protein: ASTPTGEAGELF
V gene: TRBV5-4; J gene: TRBJ2-1; CDR3 protein: ASIPGTSGSLTYNEQF
V gene: TRBV5-1; J gene: TRBJ1-4; CDR3 protein: ASRGSGMANEKLF
V gene: TRBV27; J gene: TRBJ2-3; CDR3 protein: ASSWAFSDTQY
V gene: TRBV7-9; J gene: TRBJ2-7; CDR3 protein: ASSSQDPLIYEQY
V gene: TRBV7-2; J gene: TRBJ2-3; CDR3 protein: ASSYSLADSTDTQY
V gene: TRBV29-1; J gene: TRBJ2-5; CDR3 protein: SVEMRQVKETQY
V gene: TRBV27; J gene: TRBJ2-1; CDR3 protein: ASSLLAGGFNEQF
V gene: TRBV10-3; J gene: TRBJ2-6; CDR3 protein: AISVGQTGANVLT
V gene: TRBV29-1; J gene: TRBJ2-5; CDR3 protein: SAASGIGETQY
V gene: TRBV7-8; J gene: TRBJ1-4; CDR3 protein: ASSSPLRDRVRYGTNEKLF
V gene: TRBV7-8; J gene: TRBJ1-1; CDR3 protein: ASSLRSMRTGGSDTEAF
V gene: TRBV5-8; J gene: TRBJ1-4; CDR3 protein: ASSLGTGILEEKLF
V gene: TRBV6-5; J gene: TRBJ2-1; CDR3 protein: ASSYLRTGPYNEQF
V gene: TRBV7-9; J gene: TRBJ2-7; CDR3 protein: ASSLGAGQISYEQY
V gene: TRBV29-1; J gene: TRBJ2-1; CDR3 protein: SVGLAGEHNEQF
V gene: TRBV4-1; J gene: TRBJ2-1; CDR3 protein: ASSRPLTRTANEQF
V gene: TRBV9; J gene: TRBJ1-2; CDR3 protein: ASSVGLGSGGYT
V gene: TRBV25-1; J gene: TRBJ1-3; CDR3 protein: ASSERGAGSGNTIY
V gene: TRBV19; J gene: TRBJ2-3; CDR3 protein: ASSPRTSTDTQY
V gene: TRBV18; J gene: TRBJ2-3; CDR3 protein: ASSPGQTSTDTQY
V gene: TRBV19; J gene: TRBJ1-2; CDR3 protein: ASSPSGTGFGYT